This T cell receptor beta chain is from a study of T cells in tuberculosis (dated by TCRdb to about 2018). Some background on the complete study: The study combined CD1B tetramers and high-throughput TCR immunosequencing to characterize T cells specific for the mycobacterial lipid antigen glucose monomycolate (GMM). In a South African clinical cohort, IGRA-negative adolescents, IGRA-positive adolescents with latent tuberculosis and adults with active tuberculosis were compared, with 9 to 10 people in each group. Results the study describes overall, beyond this receptor: Clinical samples were selected based on the availability of cryopreserved specimens, with adults included as active tuberculosis cases and adolescents included as controls. The smaller NN-distances were partly driven by shorter CDR3-alpha lengths in active tuberculosis patients, and the difference for TCR-beta did not reach statistical significance. Active tuberculosis TCR-alpha repertoires showed smaller mean NN-distances to GMM-specific TCRs than IGRA-negative controls, suggesting clonal expansion of these TCRs. A classifier using the diverse GMM-specific repertoire reached 87% accuracy (AUROC around 0.9), compared with 70% accuracy using GEM motif frequencies.

At study entry, a tuberculin skin test and the QuantiFERON-TB GOLD In-Tube IGRA were used to screen adolescents for latent tuberculosis infection. Immunosequencing was performed on unsorted cryopreserved PBMC, with around 92,000 T cells per clinical donor covered on average. Eleven high schools in the Worcester region of the Western Cape, South Africa, served as enrollment sites for adolescents aged 12 to 18 years. About 10 M. tuberculosis-infected adolescents and approximately ten uninfected adolescents were selected, with the two groups matched for age and sex. PBMC from adolescents were isolated by density centrifugation from freshly drawn heparinized blood and then cryopreserved. TCR libraries were generated with the immunoSEQ multiplex PCR assay, using TCR-beta and/or TCR-alpha/delta assays for each sample. The amplified TCR libraries were sequenced on the Illumina high-throughput platform. In the source study's methods: Clustering and dimensionality reduction were performed using pairwise TCRdist distances among GMM-specific receptors from ex vivo sorted or in vitro expanded T cells. Each clinical repertoire was assigned a mean NN-distance score, defined as the average TCRdist to the nearest 10% of tetramer-positive reference sequences. GEM TCR motif frequency was calculated as the fraction of unique TCRs that matched known GEM sequences in V/J usage and CDR3 length. Active tuberculosis was classified by linear discriminant analysis with leave-one-out cross-validation, implemented in scikit-learn. TCRdb stores this immuneACCESS table with in-frame sequences only. Part of the clones is absent; in the studies checked, under half of the shortfall reflects unresolved V genes, and no reason is known for the rest. For V, J and clone size, that table is used; D and trimming come from the DNA. The sample contains about 43,000 clones, 94% of them found a single time. The ten biggest clones cover about 2% of the sample.

Reading the germline V gene gives CDR1 LGHNA and CDR2 YNFKEQ. The CDR3 covers 14 residues, taking in both the cysteine and the phenylalanine. The entry retains the CDR3 DNA only, 42 bases that are in frame from base 1. V loses 4 bases, J loses 2 bases, and the germline ends lie 10 bases apart. About this clone: Its antigen is currently not known. No per-base quality is available; no much larger clone lies one base away.

This TCR came from a donor aged 10 to 29 with latent tuberculosis or without tuberculosis infection. Some clones in this sample may be carry-over from other donors' samples. The chain is assembled from TRBV4-2 and TRBJ2-3, with a weak D call of TRBD1 (5 bases match). Sample: PBMCs. The CDR3 loop reads CASSRGQPTDTQYF. In nucleotides, the sequence is TGTGCCAGCAGCCGGGGCCAGCCCACAGATACGCAGTATTTT.